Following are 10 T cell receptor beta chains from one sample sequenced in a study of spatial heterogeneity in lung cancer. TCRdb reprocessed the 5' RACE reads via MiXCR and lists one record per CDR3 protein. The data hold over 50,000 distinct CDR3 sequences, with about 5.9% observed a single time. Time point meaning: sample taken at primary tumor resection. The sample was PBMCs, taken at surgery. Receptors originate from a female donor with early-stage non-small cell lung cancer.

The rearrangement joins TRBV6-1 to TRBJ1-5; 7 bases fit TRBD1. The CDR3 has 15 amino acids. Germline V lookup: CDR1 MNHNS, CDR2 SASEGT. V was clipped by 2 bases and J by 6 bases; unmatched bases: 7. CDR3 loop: CASSEMSGGGQPQHF. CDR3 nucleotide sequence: TGTGCCAGCAGTGAAATGTCAGGGGGAGGTCAGCCCCAGCATTTT.

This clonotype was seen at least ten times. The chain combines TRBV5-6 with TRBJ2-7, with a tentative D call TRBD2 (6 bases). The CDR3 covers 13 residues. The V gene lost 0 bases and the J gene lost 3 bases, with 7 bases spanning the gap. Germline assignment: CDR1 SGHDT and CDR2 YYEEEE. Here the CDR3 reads CASSLGTNYEQYV. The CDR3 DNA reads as TGTGCCAGCAGCTTGGGGACTAACTACGAGCAGTACGTC.

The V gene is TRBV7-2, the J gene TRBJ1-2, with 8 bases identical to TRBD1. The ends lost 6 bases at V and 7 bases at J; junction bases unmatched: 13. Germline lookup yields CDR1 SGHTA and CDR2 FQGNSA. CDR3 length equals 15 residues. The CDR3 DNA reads TGTGCCAGCAGATTCACACTTCAGGGGGCGGCTGGCTACACCTTC. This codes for CASRFTLQGAAGYTF.

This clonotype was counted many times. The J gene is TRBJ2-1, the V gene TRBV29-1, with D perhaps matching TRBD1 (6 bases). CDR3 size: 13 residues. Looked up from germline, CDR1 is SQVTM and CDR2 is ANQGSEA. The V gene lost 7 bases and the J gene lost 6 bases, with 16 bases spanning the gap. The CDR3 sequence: CSANRDTPNEQFF. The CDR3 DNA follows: TGCAGCGCTAACCGGGACACTCCCAATGAGCAGTTCTTC.

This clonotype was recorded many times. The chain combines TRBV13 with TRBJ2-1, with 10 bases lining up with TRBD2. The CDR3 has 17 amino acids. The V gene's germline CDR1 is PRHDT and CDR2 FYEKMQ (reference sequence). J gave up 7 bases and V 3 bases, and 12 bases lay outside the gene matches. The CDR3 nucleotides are TGTGCCAGCAGCTTCAGAGCGGGAGGGGCCCCACGTAATGAGCAGTTCTTC. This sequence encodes CASSFRAGGAPRNEQFF.

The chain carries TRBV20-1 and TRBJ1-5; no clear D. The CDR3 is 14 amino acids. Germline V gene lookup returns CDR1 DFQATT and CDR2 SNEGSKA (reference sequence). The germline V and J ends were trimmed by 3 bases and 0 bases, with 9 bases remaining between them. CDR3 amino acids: CSASTHYSNQPQHF. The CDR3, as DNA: TGCAGTGCTAGCACCCATTATAGCAATCAGCCCCAGCATTTT.

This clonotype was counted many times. The CDR3 loop reads CASSLVRTGEETQYF. The CDR3 nucleotides read TGCGCCAGCAGCTTGGTCCGGACAGGGGAAGAGACCCAGTACTTC. This chain joins TRBV5-1 and TRBJ2-5; TRBD1 aligns across 9 bases. This CDR3 is built from 15 residues. V was pared by 0 bases and J by 3 bases, with 3 bases of the junction left unmatched. CDR1 SGHRS and CDR2 YFSETQ come from the germline V gene.

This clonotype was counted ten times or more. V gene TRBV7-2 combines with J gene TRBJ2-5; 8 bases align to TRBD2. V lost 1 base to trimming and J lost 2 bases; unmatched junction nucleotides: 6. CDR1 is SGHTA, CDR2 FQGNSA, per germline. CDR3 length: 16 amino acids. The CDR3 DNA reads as TGTGCCAGCAGCTTAGTCGGCGGGGGGTTGCAAGAGACCCAGTACTTC. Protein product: CASSLVGGGLQETQYF.

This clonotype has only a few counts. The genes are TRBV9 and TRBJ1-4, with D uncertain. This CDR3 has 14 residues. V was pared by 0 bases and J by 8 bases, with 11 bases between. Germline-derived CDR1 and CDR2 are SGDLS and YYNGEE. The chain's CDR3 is CASSVAVSNEKLFF. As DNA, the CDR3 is TGTGCCAGCAGCGTAGCTGTGTCAAACGAAAAACTGTTTTTT.

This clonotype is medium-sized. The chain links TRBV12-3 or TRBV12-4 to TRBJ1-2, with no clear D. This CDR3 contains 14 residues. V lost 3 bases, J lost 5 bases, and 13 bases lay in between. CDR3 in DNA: TGTGCCAGCAGTTTGGTGGCTATTGGGTATGGCTACACCTTC. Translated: CASSLVAIGYGYTF.